These 26 T cell receptor beta chains were all obtained from the same sample, sequenced in a study of T cell changes during pregnancy in multiple sclerosis. Clones were sequenced by immunoSEQ multiplex PCR, and TCRdb holds only the in-frame ones, with some missing. Of about 76,000 clones in the sample, roughly 94% were seen once. The specimen comprised peripheral blood, sampled in the third trimester of pregnancy. All receptors come from a female donor with multiple sclerosis, enrolled in a pregnancy study.

This rearrangement joins TRBV19 to TRBJ2-1; maybe TRBD1 (5 bases). Germline loops: CDR1 LNHDA, CDR2 SQIVND (reference sequence). This CDR3 region has 14 residues. Trimming stripped 6 bases from V and 2 bases from J, with 11 bases between. In DNA form, the CDR3 reads TGTGCCAGTAGAGAGTTGGGGCCCTACAATGAGCAGTTCTTC. Residues: CASRELGPYNEQFF. Supplemented by reference TRBV19 and TRBJ2-1, the full variable domain reads DGGITQSPKYLFRKEGQNVTLSCEQNLNHDAMYWYRQDPGQGLRLIYYSQIVNDFQKGDIAEGYSVSREKKESFPLTVTSAQKNPTAFYLCASRELGPYNEQFFGPGTRLTVL.

The chain links TRBV7-9 to TRBJ1-3; the D gene is possibly TRBD1 (6 bases). The CDR3 runs 13 residues. Germline V gene sequence: CDR1 SEHNR, CDR2 FQNEAQ (reference sequence). Trimming cost V 3 bases and J 6 bases, with 9 bases left between them. In nucleotides, the CDR3 is TGTGCCAGCAGCTTGGACAGTCTAAACACCATATATTTT. Protein: CASSLDSLNTIYF.

The chain recombines TRBV9 with TRBJ2-1, with D perhaps TRBD2 (5 bases). Looked up from germline, CDR1 is SGDLS and CDR2 is YYNGEE. Deletions cut 3 bases from V and 8 bases from J, with 33 bases between. The CDR3 consists of 20 residues. For the CDR3, the DNA is TGTGCCAGCAGCGACCCTCGATGGCTAGCTGTATCCCCCACCCCCCATGAGCAGTTCTTC. The encoded protein is CASSDPRWLAVSPTPHEQFF.

The J gene is TRBJ2-5, the V gene TRBV2; 9 bases map to TRBD2. V lost 7 bases to trimming and J lost 5 bases; unmatched junction nucleotides: 8. Germline V gene lookup returns CDR1 SNHLY and CDR2 FYNNEI. The CDR3 runs to 14 residues. CDR3 DNA: TGTGCCAGCATAGGTAGCGGGGGTGGGGAGACCCAGTACTTC. Its translation is CASIGSGGGETQYF. The variable domain in full, with the rest retrieved from reference TRBV2 and TRBJ2-5, is EPEVTQTPSHQVTQMGQEVILRCVPISNHLYFYWYRQILGQKVEFLVSFYNNEISEKSEIFDDQFSVERPDGSNFTLKIRSTKLEDSAMYFCASIGSGGGETQYFGPGTRLLVL.

The chain joins TRBV2 to TRBJ1-5; a weak D match, TRBD1 (6 bases). V was shortened by 3 bases and J by 6 bases, with 15 bases between the two germline ends. This CDR3 spans 15 amino acids. CDR1 and CDR2 (germline): SNHLY, FYNNEI. The CDR3 DNA sequence: TGTGCCAGCAGTGACGACAGGCGACCGGGTCAGCCCCAGCATTTT. It yields the protein CASSDDRRPGQPQHF.

The CDR3, as DNA: TGTGCCAGCAGTGAAATCCCAGGCACCCTTGGCGAGCAGTACTTC. This gives the protein CASSEIPGTLGEQYF. The chain couples TRBV6-1 to TRBJ2-7; no clear D gene. V was clipped by 2 bases and J by 6 bases, with 17 bases between them. There are 15 residues in the CDR3. Germline V gene sequence: CDR1 MNHNS, CDR2 SASEGT.

On this clone: One junction end disagrees with the germline gene, perhaps due to a read error. The chain combines TRBV7-3 with TRBJ2-1, with 13 nucleotides matching TRBD2. The germline CDR1 and CDR2 sequences are SGHTA and FQGTGA. There are 16 residues in the CDR3. The CDR3 spells CASSLDRTSGGNEQFF. The CDR3 nucleotides read TGTGCCAGCAGTCTCGATCGGACTAGCGGGGGAAATGAACAGTTCTTC.

J is TRBJ2-7 and V is TRBV15; D is undetermined. Trimming shortened V by 2 bases and J by 2 bases, and 22 bases separated the two germline ends. Germline CDR1 and CDR2: LNHNV and YYDKDF (reference sequence). The CDR3 spans 18 residues. CDR3 region: CATSRRLHTLNPTYEQYF. The DNA of the CDR3 is TGTGCCACCAGCAGACGCCTTCACACCTTAAATCCAACCTACGAGCAGTACTTC.

The chain uses TRBV5-1 and TRBJ2-7; 10 bases match TRBD1. The CDR3 extends over 15 amino acids. The V and J ends lost 5 bases and 5 bases, in that order; junction bases with no gene match: 10. In germline, CDR1 is SGHRS, CDR2 YFSETQ. This chain's CDR3 is CASRVRDRGSDEQYF. The CDR3 DNA follows: TGCGCCAGCAGGGTCCGGGACAGGGGTTCGGACGAGCAGTACTTC.

V usage is TRBV15 and J usage is TRBJ1-1; 8 bases are shared with TRBD1. CDR3 length: 15 residues. CDR1 and CDR2 (germline): LNHNV, YYDKDF (reference sequence). V lost 6 bases, J lost 4 bases, and 10 bases stayed unmatched. DNA of the CDR3: TGTGCCACCAGTTTTATAGGGACAGGCTTCACTGAAGCTTTCTTT. This gives the protein CATSFIGTGFTEAFF. Using reference TRBV15 and TRBJ1-1 for the parts outside the CDR3, the full variable domain is DAMVIQNPRYQVTQFGKPVTLSCSQTLNHNVMYWYQQKSSQAPKLLFHYYDKDFNNEADTPDNFQSRRPNTSFCFLDIRSPGLGDTAMYLCATSFIGTGFTEAFFGQGTRLTVV.

The rearrangement links TRBV9 to TRBJ2-5; 8 bases agree with TRBD1. V lost 3 bases to trimming and J lost 5 bases; unmatched junction nucleotides: 6. This CDR3 contains 14 residues. CDR1 and CDR2 from the germline V gene are SGDLS and YYNGEE. As DNA, the CDR3 is TGTGCCAGCAGCGGTCGGACAGGGCTTGAGACCCAGTACTTC. This sequence encodes CASSGRTGLETQYF.

This clone was counted once. This rearrangement joins TRBV7-2 to TRBJ2-5; 12 bases match TRBD1. J lost 0 bases, V lost 4 bases, and 9 bases had no gene match. Germline V gene lookup returns CDR1 SGHTA and CDR2 FQGNSA. The CDR3 covers 18 residues. The CDR3 DNA reads TGTGCCAGCAGCTACAGCGGGACAGGGGGCCGGTACCAAGAGACCCAGTACTTC. This codes for CASSYSGTGGRYQETQYF.

The chain recombines TRBV6-1 with TRBJ1-2; TRBD1 might be the D (6 bases). Germline V gene lookup returns CDR1 MNHNS and CDR2 SASEGT. V lost 1 base, J lost 8 bases, and 11 bases lay in between. There are 13 residues in the CDR3. The CDR3 is CASSEGQVLGYTF. DNA of the CDR3: TGTGCCAGCAGTGAAGGACAGGTTCTGGGCTACACCTTC.

The V and J genes are TRBV11-3 and TRBJ2-1; TRBD2 matches at 8 bases. Germline V gene sequence: CDR1 SGHNT, CDR2 YENEEA. The CDR3 sequence is 15 residues long. Germline trimming cut 1 base from V and 6 bases from J; bases unmatched to any gene: 5. The CDR3 here is CASSLGGLAFNEQFF. The CDR3 DNA reads as TGTGCCAGCAGCTTAGGTGGACTAGCTTTCAATGAGCAGTTCTTC.

This chain uses TRBV18 with TRBJ1-2; possible D gene TRBD1, 6 bases. This CDR3 comprises 15 residues. Between the trimmed V and J ends, which lost 3 bases and 1 base, there was a span of 12 bases. Germline CDR1 KGHSH, CDR2 LQKENI. CDR3 sequence (DNA): TGTGCCAGCTCACCCTTGGGACAACGTAACTATGGCTACACCTTC. Protein product: CASSPLGQRNYGYTF.

The chain is built from TRBV4-3 and TRBJ2-7; 9 bases fit TRBD1. The CDR3 is 15 residues long. From germline, CDR1 is LGHNA and CDR2 YSLEER. Unmatched junction bases numbered 11, after V lost 4 bases and J lost 7 bases. In DNA, the CDR3 is TGCGCCAGCAGCCTCTCACGGACAGGGGTTGGGGAGCAGTACTTC. This encodes CASSLSRTGVGEQYF.

The genes are TRBV6-5 and TRBJ1-2; D possibly corresponds to TRBD1 (6 bases). V was pared by 6 bases and J by 3 bases, with 11 bases between. Germline lookup yields CDR1 MNHEY and CDR2 SVGAGI. CDR3 length: 13 residues. CDR3 amino acids: CASRWGPYYGYTF. CDR3 nucleotides: TGTGCCAGCAGGTGGGGGCCGTACTATGGCTACACCTTC.

The J gene is TRBJ2-1, the V gene TRBV7-2; perhaps TRBD2 as D (7 bases). Germline V lookup: CDR1 SGHTA, CDR2 FQGNSA. Between the trimmed V and J ends, which lost 1 base and 7 bases, there was a span of 17 bases. The CDR3 extends over 16 amino acids. The CDR3 sequence: CASSLVGGALLNEQFF. In nucleotides, the CDR3 is TGTGCCAGCAGCTTAGTGGGGGGGGCCTTATTAAATGAGCAGTTCTTC.

The V gene is TRBV4-1, the J gene TRBJ2-3, with D perhaps TRBD1 (5 bases). The CDR3 length is 16 residues. With 4 bases removed from V and 2 bases from J, the gap between germline ends came to 16 bases. Germline CDR1 reads MGHRA; CDR2 reads YSYEKL. CDR3 sequence: CASSRSQGLSTDTQYF. CDR3 DNA sequence: TGCGCCAGCAGCCGAAGCCAGGGTTTGTCCACAGATACGCAGTATTTT.

The V and J genes are TRBV9 and TRBJ1-3, with D possibly TRBD1 on 5 matching bases. Germline assignment: CDR1 SGDLS and CDR2 YYNGEE. The CDR3 totals 15 residues. V was pared by 3 bases and J by 2 bases, with 12 bases between. The CDR3 bases are TGTGCCAGCAGCGCAGACAGTGGCACTGGAAACACCATATATTTT. Translation gives CASSADSGTGNTIYF.

The chain employs TRBV18 and TRBJ1-1, with D possibly TRBD1 on 6 matching bases. CDR3 length equals 15 residues. The ends were cut back, 3 bases at V and 4 bases at J, with 15 bases in the middle. Germline V gene lookup returns CDR1 KGHSH and CDR2 LQKENI. In nucleotides, the CDR3 is TGTGCCAGCTCACCCGAACAGGGTAGAGTCACTGAAGCTTTCTTT. As protein: CASSPEQGRVTEAFF.

The chain employs TRBV5-4 and TRBJ2-7, with 10 positions matching TRBD2. V trimming: 1 base; J trimming: 5 bases; junction bases outside the gene matches: 6. This CDR3 spans 15 amino acids. Germline values: CDR1 SGHNT, CDR2 YYREEE (reference sequence). The CDR3 here is CASSLQAGGFNEQYF. The DNA for the CDR3 is TGTGCCAGCAGCTTGCAAGCGGGGGGGTTCAACGAGCAGTACTTC.

V gene TRBV7-2 combines with J gene TRBJ2-1, with a weak D call TRBD1 (5 bases). Germline assignment: CDR1 SGHTA and CDR2 FQGNSA. The V and J ends lost 2 bases and 15 bases respectively, with 11 bases between them. This CDR3 has 11 amino acids. CDR3 amino acids: CASSLLGATFF. Here the CDR3 DNA reads TGTGCCAGCAGCTTACTAGGGGCTACGTTCTTC.

The sample holds one count of this clone. The chain uses TRBV15 and TRBJ2-6; 7 bases match TRBD2. The CDR3 spans 18 residues. Per germline, CDR1 LNHNV and CDR2 YYDKDF (reference sequence). V shed 5 bases, J shed 2 bases, and the junction held 12 bases outside the gene matches. The CDR3 sequence: CATSGLDRRVAGANVLTF. The CDR3 bases are TGTGCCACCAGCGGACTAGACAGAAGGGTGGCTGGGGCCAACGTCCTGACTTTC.

The rearrangement uses TRBV14 and TRBJ1-6; 7 nucleotides match TRBD1. CDR1 is SGHDN, CDR2 FVKESK, per germline. The CDR3 has 16 residues. J gave up 13 bases and V 4 bases, and 16 bases lay outside the gene matches. As DNA, the CDR3 is TGTGCCAGCAGCCCTCGTTTGACAGGGTCCACCTCGCCCCTCCACTTT. Translation gives CASSPRLTGSTSPLHF.

This sequence joins TRBV6-5 and TRBJ1-5; no definite D call. The germline V and J ends were trimmed by 0 bases and 1 base, with 7 bases remaining between them. The CDR3 sequence is 15 residues long. CDR1 and CDR2 (germline): MNHEY, SVGAGI. The CDR3 reads CASSYSQASNQPQHF. The CDR3 nucleotides are TGTGCCAGCAGTTACTCCCAGGCCAGCAATCAGCCCCAGCATTTT.